This TCR beta chain is drawn from a study of shared clonotypes between healthy human individuals. Study overall: CD4 naive and CD4 memory each took three plates per donor, while CD8 naive took two and CD8 memory one.

The germline V and J ends were trimmed by 5 bases and 0 bases, with 22 bases remaining between them. From germline, CDR1 is LNHDA and CDR2 SQIVND (reference sequence). This CDR3 is built from 19 residues. Only in-frame clones appear in the TCRdb table, and some are missing; sequencing was by immunoSEQ multiplex PCR. The table records about 2.1 million clones, 93% of them present only once. The naive CD8 subset, CD45RO-negative cells positively selected for CCR7, excluded terminally differentiated effector memory CD45RA+ cells. What was sequenced was naive CD8+ T cells from PBMCs. The sequence came from a man between 18 and 35 years old in good health. Some clones in this sample may be carry-over from other donors' samples. The genes are TRBV19 and TRBJ2-2; D may be TRBD2 (6 bases). CDR3 coding DNA: TGTGCCAGTAGTCACACGACGGGGGTTTTAACAGCGAACACCGGGGAGCTGTTTTTT. Encoded protein: CASSHTTGVLTANTGELFF.